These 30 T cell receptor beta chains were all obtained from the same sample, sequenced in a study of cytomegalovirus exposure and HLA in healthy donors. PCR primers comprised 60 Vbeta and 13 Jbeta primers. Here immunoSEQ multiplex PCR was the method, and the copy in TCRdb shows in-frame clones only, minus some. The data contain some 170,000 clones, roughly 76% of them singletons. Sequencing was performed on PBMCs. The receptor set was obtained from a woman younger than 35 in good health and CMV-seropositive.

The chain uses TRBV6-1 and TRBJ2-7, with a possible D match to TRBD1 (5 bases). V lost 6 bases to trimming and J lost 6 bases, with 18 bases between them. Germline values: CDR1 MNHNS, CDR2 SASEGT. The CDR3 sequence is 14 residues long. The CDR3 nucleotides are TGTGCCAGCAGCCCAGGGTTAACTCAAGCCGAGCAGTACTTC. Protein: CASSPGLTQAEQYF.

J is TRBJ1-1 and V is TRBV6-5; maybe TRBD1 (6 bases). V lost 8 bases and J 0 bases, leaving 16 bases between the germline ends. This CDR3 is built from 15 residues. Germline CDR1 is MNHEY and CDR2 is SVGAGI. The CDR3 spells CASARAGTLNTEAFF. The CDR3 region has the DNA TGTGCCAGCGCCCGAGCCGGGACATTGAACACTGAAGCTTTCTTT.

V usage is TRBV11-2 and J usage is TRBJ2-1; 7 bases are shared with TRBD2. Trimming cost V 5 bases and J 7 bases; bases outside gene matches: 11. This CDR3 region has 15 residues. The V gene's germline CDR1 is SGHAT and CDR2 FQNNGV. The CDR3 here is CASSDGTITLNEQFF. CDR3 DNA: TGTGCCAGCAGCGATGGGACTATCACTCTAAATGAGCAGTTCTTC.

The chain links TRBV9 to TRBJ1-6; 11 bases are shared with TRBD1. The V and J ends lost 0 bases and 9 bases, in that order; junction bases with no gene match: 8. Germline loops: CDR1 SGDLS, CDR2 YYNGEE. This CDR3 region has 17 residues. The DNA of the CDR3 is TGTGCCAGCAGCGTAGGTCGGGGGGACAGGGGGTCTTCACCCCTCCACTTT. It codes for CASSVGRGDRGSSPLHF.

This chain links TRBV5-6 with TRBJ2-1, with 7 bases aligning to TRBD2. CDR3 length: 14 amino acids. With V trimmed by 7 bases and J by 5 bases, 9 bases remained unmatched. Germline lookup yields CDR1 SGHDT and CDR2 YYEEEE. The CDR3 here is CASYGRGPNNEQFF. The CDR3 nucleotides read TGTGCCAGCTATGGGAGGGGTCCCAACAATGAGCAGTTCTTC.

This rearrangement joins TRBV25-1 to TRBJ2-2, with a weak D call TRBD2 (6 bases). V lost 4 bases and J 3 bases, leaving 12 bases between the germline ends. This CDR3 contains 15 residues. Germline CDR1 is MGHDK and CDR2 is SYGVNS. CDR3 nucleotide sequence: TGTGCCAGCAGTGCGAGGAGGGGTGACACCGGGGAGCTGTTTTTT. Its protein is CASSARRGDTGELFF. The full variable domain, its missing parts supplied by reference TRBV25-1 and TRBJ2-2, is EADIYQTPRYLVIGTGKKITLECSQTMGHDKMYWYQQDPGMELHLIHYSYGVNSTEKGDLSSESTVSRIRTEHFPLTLESARPSHTSQYLCASSARRGDTGELFFGEGSRLTVL.

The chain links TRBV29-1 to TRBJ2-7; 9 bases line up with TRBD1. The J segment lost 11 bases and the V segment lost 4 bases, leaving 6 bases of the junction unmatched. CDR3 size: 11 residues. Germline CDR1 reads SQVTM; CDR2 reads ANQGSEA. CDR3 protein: CSVGGTGCKYF. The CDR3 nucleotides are TGCAGCGTTGGAGGGACAGGGTGTAAGTACTTC.

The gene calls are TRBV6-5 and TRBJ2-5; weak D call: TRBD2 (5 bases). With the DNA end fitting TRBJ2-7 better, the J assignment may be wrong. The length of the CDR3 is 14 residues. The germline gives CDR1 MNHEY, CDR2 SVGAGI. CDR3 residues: CASSSSRTPYEQYF. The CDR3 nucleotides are TGTGCCAGCAGTTCGAGCAGGACTCCCTACGAGCAGTACTTC.

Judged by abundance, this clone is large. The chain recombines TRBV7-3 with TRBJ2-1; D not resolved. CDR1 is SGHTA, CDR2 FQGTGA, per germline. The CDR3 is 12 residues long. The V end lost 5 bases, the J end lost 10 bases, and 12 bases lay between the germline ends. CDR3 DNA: TGTGCCAGCAGCACTAATACTGGAGAGCAGTTCTTC. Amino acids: CASSTNTGEQFF.

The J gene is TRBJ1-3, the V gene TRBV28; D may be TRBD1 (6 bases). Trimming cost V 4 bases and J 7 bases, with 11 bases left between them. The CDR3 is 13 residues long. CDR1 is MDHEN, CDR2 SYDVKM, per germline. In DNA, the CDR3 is TGTGCCAGCAGTTCCAGGGGCGAGAACACCATATATTTT. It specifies CASSSRGENTIYF.

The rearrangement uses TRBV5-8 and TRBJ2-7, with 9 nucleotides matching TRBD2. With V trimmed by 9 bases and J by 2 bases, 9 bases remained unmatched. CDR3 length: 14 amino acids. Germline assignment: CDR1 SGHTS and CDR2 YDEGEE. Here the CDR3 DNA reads TGTGCCACGTATGGCAGCGGGGGGACCTACGAGCAGTACTTC. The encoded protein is CATYGSGGTYEQYF.

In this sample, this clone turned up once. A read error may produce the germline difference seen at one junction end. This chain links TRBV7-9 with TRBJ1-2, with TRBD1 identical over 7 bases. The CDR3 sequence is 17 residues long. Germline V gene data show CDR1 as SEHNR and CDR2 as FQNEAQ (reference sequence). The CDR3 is CSSSFATAVTGHYGYTF. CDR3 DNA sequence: TGTTCCAGCAGCTTCGCCACTGCTGTGACAGGGCACTATGGCTACACCTTC.

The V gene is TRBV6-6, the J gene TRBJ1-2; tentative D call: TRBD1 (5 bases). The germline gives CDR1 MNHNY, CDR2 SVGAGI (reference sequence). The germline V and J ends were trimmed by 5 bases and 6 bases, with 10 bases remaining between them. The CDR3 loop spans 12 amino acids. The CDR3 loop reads CASSHRGDGYTF. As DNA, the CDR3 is TGTGCCAGCAGTCACCGGGGGGATGGCTACACCTTC.

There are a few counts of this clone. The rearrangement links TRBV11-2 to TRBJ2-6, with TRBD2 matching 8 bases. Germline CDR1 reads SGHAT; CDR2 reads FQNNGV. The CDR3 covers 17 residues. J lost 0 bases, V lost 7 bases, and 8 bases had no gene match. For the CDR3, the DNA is TGTGCCAGCACCAAGCGGGGGCCTAGCTCTGGGGCCAACGTCCTGACTTTC. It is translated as CASTKRGPSSGANVLTF.

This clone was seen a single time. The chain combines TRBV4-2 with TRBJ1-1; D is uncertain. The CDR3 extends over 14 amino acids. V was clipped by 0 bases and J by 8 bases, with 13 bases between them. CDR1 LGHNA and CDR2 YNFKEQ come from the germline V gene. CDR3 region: CASSQDSSGREAFF. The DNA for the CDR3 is TGTGCCAGCAGCCAAGATTCCTCCGGGAGGGAAGCTTTCTTT.

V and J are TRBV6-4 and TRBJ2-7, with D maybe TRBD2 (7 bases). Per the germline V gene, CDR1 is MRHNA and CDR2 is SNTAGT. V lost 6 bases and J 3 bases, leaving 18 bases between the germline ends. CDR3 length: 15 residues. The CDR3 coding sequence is TGTGCCAGCAGCGAGGGGACATCGGGGGGCTACGAGCAGTACTTC. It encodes CASSEGTSGGYEQYF.

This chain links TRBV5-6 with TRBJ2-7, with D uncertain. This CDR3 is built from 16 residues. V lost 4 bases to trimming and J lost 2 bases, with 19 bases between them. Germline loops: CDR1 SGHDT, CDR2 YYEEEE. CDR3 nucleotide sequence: TGTGCCAGCAGCCCCGCGTTCCCCCAACCGCCCTACGAGCAGTACTTC. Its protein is CASSPAFPQPPYEQYF.

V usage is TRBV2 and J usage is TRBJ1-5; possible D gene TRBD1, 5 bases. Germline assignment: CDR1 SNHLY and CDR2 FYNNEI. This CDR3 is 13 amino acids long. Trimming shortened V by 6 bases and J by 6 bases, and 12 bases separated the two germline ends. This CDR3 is CASRDGHLQPQHF. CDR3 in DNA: TGTGCCAGCAGGGACGGACATCTTCAGCCCCAGCATTTT.

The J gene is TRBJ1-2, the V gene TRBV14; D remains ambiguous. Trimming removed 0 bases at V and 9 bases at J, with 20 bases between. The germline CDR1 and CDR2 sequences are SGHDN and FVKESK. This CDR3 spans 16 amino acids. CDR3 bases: TGTGCCAGCAGCCAAGATGCCCCATTTGATACTACAAGCTACACCTTC. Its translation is CASSQDAPFDTTSYTF.

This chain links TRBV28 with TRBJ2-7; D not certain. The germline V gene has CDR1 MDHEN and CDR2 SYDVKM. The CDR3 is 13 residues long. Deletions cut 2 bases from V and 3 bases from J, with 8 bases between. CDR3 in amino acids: CASSLRLNYEQYF. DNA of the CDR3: TGTGCCAGCAGTTTACGCCTAAACTACGAGCAGTACTTC. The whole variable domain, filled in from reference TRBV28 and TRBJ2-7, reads DVKVTQSSRYLVKRTGEKVFLECVQDMDHENMFWYRQDPGLGLRLIYFSYDVKMKEKGDIPEGYSVSREKKERFSLILESASTNQTSMYLCASSLRLNYEQYFGPGTRLTVT.

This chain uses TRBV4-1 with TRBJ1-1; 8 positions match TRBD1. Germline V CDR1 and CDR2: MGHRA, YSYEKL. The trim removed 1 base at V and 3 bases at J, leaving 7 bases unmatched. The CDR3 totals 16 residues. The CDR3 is CASSQVGRGRDTEAFF. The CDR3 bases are TGCGCCAGCAGCCAAGTTGGCAGGGGGCGGGACACTGAAGCTTTCTTT.

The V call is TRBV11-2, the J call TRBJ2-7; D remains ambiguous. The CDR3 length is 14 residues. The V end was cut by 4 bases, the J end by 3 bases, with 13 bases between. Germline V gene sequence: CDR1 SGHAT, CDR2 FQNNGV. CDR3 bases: TGTGCCAGCAGCTCCGCGAGACAAAGCTACGAGCAGTACTTC. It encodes CASSSARQSYEQYF.

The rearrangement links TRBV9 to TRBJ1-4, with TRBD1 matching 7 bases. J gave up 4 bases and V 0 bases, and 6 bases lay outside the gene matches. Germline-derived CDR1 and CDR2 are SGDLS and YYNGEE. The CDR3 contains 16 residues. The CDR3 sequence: CASSVEGGQYNEKLFF. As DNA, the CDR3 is TGTGCCAGCAGCGTAGAGGGGGGACAGTATAATGAAAAACTGTTTTTT.

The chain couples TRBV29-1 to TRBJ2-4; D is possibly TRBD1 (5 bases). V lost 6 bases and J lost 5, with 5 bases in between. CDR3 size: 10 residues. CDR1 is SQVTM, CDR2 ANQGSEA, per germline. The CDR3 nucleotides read TGCAGCGTCAGGGAAAACATTCAGTACTTC. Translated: CSVRENIQYF.

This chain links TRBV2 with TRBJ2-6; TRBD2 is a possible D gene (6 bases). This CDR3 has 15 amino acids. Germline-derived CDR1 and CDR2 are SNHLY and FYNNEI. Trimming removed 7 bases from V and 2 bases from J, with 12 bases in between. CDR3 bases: TGTGCCAGCAAGGGTTGGGGGGCTGGGGCCAACGTCCTGACTTTC. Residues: CASKGWGAGANVLTF.

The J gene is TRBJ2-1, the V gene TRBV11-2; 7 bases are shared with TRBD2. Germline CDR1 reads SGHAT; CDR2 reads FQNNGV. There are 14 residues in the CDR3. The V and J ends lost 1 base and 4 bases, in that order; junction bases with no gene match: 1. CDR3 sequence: CASSLGRGYNEQFF. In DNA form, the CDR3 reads TGTGCCAGCAGCTTAGGGCGGGGGTACAATGAGCAGTTCTTC.

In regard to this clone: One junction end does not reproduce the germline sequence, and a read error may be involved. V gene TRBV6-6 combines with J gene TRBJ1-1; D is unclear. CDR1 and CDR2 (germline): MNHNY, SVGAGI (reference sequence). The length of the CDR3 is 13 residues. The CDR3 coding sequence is TGTGCCGGCAGTTACACCTCTTCGGCTGAAGCTTTCTTT. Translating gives CAGSYTSSAEAFF.

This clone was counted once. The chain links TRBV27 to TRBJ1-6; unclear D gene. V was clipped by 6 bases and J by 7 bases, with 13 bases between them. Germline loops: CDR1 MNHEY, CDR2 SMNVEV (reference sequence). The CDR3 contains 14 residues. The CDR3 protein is CASRVEVDNSPLHF. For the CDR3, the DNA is TGTGCCAGCAGGGTGGAGGTAGACAATTCACCCCTCCACTTT.

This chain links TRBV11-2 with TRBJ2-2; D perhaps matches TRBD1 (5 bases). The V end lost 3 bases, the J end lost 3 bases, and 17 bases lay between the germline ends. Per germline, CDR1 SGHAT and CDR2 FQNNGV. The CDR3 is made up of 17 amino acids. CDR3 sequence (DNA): TGTGCCAGCAGCTTCCCACTACGCCAGGGTTACACCGGGGAGCTGTTTTTT. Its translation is CASSFPLRQGYTGELFF.

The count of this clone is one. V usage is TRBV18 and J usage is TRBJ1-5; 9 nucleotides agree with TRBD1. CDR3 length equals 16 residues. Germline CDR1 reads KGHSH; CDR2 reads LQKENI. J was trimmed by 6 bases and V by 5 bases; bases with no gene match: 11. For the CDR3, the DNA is TGTGCCAGCTCATGGGGACAGGGTAGTGACGGTCAGCCCCAGCATTTT. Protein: CASSWGQGSDGQPQHF.